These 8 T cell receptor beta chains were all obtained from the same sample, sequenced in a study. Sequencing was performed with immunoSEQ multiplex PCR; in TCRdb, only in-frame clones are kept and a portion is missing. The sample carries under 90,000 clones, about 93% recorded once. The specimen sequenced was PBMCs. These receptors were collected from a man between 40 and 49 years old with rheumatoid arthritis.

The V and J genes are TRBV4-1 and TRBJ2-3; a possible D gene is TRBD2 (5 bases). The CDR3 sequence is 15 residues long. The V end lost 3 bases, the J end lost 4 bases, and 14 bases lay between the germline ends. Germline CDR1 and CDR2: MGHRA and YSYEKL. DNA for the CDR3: TGCGCCAGCAGCCAGGGAGCGAGAGCCCCAGATACGCAGTATTTT. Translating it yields CASSQGARAPDTQYF.

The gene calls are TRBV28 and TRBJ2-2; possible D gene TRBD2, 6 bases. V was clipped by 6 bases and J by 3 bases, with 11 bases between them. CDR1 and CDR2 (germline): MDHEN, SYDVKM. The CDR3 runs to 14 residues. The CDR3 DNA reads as TGTGCCAGCAGAACCAGGGAGGACACCGGGGAGCTGTTTTTT. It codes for CASRTREDTGELFF. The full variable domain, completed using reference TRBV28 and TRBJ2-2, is DVKVTQSSRYLVKRTGEKVFLECVQDMDHENMFWYRQDPGLGLRLIYFSYDVKMKEKGDIPEGYSVSREKKERFSLILESASTNQTSMYLCASRTREDTGELFFGEGSRLTVL.

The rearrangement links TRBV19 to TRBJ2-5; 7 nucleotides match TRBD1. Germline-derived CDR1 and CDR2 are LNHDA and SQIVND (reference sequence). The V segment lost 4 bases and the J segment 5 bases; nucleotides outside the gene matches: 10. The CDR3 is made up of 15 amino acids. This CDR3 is CASSNYRGWGETQYF. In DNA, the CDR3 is TGTGCCAGTAGTAACTACAGGGGATGGGGGGAGACCCAGTACTTC.

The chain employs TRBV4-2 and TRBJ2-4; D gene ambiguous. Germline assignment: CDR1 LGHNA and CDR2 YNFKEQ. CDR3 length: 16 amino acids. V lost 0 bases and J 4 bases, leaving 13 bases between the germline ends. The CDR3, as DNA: TGTGCCAGCAGCCAAGAGGCCGGCGGAGAAAAAAACATTCAGTACTTC. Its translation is CASSQEAGGEKNIQYF.

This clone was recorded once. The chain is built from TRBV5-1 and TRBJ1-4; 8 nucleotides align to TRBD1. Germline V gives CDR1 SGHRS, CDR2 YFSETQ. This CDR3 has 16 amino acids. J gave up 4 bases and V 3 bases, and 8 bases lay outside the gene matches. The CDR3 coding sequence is TGCGCCAGCAGCTCTGGGACAGGCGTCATTAATGAAAAACTGTTTTTT. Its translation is CASSSGTGVINEKLFF.

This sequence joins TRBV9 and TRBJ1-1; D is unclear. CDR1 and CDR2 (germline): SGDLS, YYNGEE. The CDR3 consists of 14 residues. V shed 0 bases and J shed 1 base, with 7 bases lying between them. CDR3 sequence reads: CASSVAGQNTEAFF. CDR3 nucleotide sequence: TGTGCCAGCAGCGTAGCGGGTCAGAACACTGAAGCTTTCTTT.

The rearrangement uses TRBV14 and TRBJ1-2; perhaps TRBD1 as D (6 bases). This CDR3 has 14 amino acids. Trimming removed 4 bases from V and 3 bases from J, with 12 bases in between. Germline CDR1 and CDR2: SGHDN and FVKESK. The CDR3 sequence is CASSPGHPYYGYTF. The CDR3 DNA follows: TGTGCCAGCAGCCCGGGACATCCGTACTATGGCTACACCTTC.

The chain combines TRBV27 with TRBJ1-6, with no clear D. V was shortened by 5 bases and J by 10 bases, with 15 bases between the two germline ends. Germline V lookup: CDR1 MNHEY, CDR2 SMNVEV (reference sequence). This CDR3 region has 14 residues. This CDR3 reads CASSPHPALSPLHF. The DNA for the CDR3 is TGTGCCAGCAGTCCACACCCTGCTCTATCACCCCTCCACTTT.